The entry below describes one TCR beta chain. Its specificity is not known. Germline CDR1 SGDLS, CDR2 YYNGEE. This CDR3 has 13 residues. V lost 3 bases, J lost 6 bases, and 3 bases stayed unmatched. This entry comes from a study of post-analysis software for immune sequencing data. Findings and caveats of the study: Patients carried roughly 5 TRBV segments more frequently than controls did, and TRBV5-6, TRBV5-1 and TRBV20-1 were among them. Significantly lower normalized Chao1 diversity was seen in multiple sclerosis patients than in controls.

Built from TCR beta cDNA, the libraries had unique molecular identifiers in them. TCRdb re-derived calls from the PCR reads in MiXCR, one entry per CDR3 protein. Among about 460,000 distinct CDR3 sequences listed, roughly 45% were seen once. Source material: blood. This clonotype was sampled from a girl aged 5 to 17 with multiple sclerosis. The chain employs TRBV9 and TRBJ1-2; 9 bases fit TRBD1. The CDR3 DNA sequence: TGTGCCAGCAGCGCTACAGGGGGCGATGGCTACACCTTC. Its translation is CASSATGGDGYTF.